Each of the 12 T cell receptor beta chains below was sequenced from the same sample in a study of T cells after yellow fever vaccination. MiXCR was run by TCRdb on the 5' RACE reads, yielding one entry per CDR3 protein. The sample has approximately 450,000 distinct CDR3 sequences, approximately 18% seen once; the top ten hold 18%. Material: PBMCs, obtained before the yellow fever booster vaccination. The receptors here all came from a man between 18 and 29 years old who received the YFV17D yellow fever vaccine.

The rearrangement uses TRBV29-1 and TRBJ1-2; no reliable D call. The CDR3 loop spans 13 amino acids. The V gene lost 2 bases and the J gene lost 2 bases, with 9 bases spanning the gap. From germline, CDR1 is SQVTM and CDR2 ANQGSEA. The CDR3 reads CSVEPGPNYGYTF. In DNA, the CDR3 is TGCAGCGTTGAACCAGGTCCCAACTATGGCTACACCTTC.

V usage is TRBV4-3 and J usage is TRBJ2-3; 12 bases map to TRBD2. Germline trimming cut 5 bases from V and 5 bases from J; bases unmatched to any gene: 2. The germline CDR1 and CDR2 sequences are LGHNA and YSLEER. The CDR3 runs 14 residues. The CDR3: CASSATSGGDTQYF. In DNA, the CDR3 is TGCGCCAGCAGCGCGACTAGCGGGGGAGATACGCAGTATTTT.

CDR3 loop: CASSQGTGRRVDSPLHF. CDR3 DNA: TGTGCCAGCAGCCAAGGGACAGGGAGACGGGTCGATTCACCCCTCCACTTT. J is TRBJ1-6 and V is TRBV7-2; 9 bases line up with TRBD1. Trimming cost V 5 bases and J 8 bases; bases outside gene matches: 13. CDR1 and CDR2 (germline): SGHTA, FQGNSA. The CDR3 is 17 residues long.

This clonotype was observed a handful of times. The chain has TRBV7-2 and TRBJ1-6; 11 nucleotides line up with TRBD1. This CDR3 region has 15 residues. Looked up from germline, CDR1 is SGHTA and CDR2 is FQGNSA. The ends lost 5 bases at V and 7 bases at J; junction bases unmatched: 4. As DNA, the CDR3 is TGTGCCAGCAGCCGGACAGGGGGCTGGAATTCACCCCTCCACTTT. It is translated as CASSRTGGWNSPLHF.

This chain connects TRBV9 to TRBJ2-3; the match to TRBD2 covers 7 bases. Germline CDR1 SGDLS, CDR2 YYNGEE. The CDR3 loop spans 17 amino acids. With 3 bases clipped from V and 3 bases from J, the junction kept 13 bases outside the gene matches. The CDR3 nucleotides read TGTGCCAGCAGCGAGGCCCCTGGAAGCGGGGCAACAGATACGCAGTATTTT. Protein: CASSEAPGSGATDTQYF.

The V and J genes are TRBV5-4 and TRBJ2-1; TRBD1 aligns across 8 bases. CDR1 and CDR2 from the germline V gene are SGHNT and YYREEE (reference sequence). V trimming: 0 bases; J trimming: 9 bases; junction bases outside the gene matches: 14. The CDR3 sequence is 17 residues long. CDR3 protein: CASSLAGAAGGEGEQFF. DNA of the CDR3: TGTGCCAGCAGCTTGGCCGGCGCAGCAGGGGGCGAAGGTGAGCAGTTCTTC.

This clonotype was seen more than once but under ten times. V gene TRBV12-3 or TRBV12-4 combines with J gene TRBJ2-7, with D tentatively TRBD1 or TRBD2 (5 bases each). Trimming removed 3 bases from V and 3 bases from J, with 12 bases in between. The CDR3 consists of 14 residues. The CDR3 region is CASSFQGEGYEQYV. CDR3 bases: TGTGCCAGCAGTTTTCAGGGAGAGGGCTACGAGCAGTACGTC.

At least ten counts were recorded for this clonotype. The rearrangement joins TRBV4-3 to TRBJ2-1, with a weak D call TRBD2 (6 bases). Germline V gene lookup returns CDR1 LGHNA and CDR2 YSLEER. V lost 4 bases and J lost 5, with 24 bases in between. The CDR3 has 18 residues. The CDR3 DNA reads TGCGCCAGCAGCCCGGCCGGTGGAGGAATCGGGGGAGACAATGAGCAGTTCTTC. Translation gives CASSPAGGGIGGDNEQFF.

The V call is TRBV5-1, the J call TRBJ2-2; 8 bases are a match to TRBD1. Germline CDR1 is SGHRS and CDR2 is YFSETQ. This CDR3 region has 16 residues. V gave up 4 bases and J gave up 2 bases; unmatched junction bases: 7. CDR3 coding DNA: TGCGCCAGCAGCCTTACTCAGGGGGCCAACACCGGGGAGCTGTTTTTT. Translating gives CASSLTQGANTGELFF.

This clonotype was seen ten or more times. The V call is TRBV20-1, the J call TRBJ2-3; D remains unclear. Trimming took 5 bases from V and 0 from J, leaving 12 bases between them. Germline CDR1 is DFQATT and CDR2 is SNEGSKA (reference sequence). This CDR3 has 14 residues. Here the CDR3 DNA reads TGCAGTGCTCCCCTACAGACTAGCACAGATACGCAGTATTTT. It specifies CSAPLQTSTDTQYF.

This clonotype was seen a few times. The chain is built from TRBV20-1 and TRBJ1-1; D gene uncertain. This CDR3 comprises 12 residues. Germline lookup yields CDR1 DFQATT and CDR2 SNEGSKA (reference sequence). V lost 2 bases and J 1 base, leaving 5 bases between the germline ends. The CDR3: CSARSPNTEAFF. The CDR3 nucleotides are TGCAGTGCTAGAAGTCCGAACACTGAAGCTTTCTTT.

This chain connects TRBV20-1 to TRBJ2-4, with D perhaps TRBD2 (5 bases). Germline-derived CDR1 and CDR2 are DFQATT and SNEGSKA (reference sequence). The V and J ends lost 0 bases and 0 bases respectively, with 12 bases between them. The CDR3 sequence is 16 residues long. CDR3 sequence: CSARDLSGLAKNIQYF. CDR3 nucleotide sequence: TGCAGTGCTAGAGATCTCTCGGGGTTAGCCAAAAACATTCAGTACTTC.